Described below is a single TCR beta chain sequence and its context. What it recognizes is unknown. The table came from immunoSEQ multiplex PCR; TCRdb's copy has only in-frame clones and leaves some out. The table has about 44,000 clones, approximately 80% seen once. This record comes from a study of OX40 agonist ivuxolimab in advanced cancers. On the study more broadly: The drug used for patients, ivuxolimab, was an agonistic anti-OX40 (CD134) antibody. Those treated in dose escalation had hepatocellular carcinoma, melanoma, renal cell cancer or head and neck cancer. Partial responses occurred in three patients (one hepatocellular carcinoma, two cutaneous melanoma). Whole-study results and caveats: Among some nonresponders, normalized T-cell clonal expansion was also low.

This CDR3 has 13 amino acids. CDR1 and CDR2 from the germline V gene are SGHRS and YFSETQ. The V gene lost 4 bases and the J gene lost 5 bases, with 13 bases spanning the gap. The specimen was CD4+ or CD8+ T cells sorted from blood, collected in a trial of the OX40 agonist ivuxolimab. This TCR derives from an adult with an advanced solid tumor such as melanoma, head and neck, liver or kidney cancer. The chain has TRBV5-1 and TRBJ2-7; D may match TRBD1 or TRBD2 (6 bases each). CDR3 coding DNA: TGCGCCAGCAGCCCACGAGGGGGGAACGAGCAGTACTTC. The encoded protein is CASSPRGGNEQYF.